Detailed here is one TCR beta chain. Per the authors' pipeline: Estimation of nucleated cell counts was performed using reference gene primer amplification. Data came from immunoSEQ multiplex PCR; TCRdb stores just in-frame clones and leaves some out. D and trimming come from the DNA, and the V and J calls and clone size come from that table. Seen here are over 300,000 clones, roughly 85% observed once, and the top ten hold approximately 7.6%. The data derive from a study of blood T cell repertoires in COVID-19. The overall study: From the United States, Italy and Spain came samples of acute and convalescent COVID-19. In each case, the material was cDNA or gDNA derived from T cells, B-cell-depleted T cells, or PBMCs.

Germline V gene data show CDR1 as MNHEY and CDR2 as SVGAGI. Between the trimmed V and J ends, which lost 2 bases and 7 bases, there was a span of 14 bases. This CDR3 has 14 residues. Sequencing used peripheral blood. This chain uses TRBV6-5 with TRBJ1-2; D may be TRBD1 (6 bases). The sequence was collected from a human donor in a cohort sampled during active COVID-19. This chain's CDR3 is CASSYQGSRGGYTF. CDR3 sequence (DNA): TGTGCCAGCAGTTACCAGGGGAGTCGCGGTGGCTACACCTTC.